The rows below give T cell receptor beta chains drawn from one sample of a study of CD8 T cells in ankylosing spondylitis. One entry per CDR3 protein, called by TCRdb with MiXCR from the 5' RACE reads. The sample includes almost 250,000 distinct CDR3 sequences, roughly 32% of them seen just once. Material for sequencing was blood, either unsorted or a sorted T cell fraction (not recorded which). The receptors were sampled from a male donor with ankylosing spondylitis or in good health (not recorded which). Each CDR3 is given with its conserved first and last residue. Fields, in order: clone size, J gene, V gene, CDR3 length, D gene, CDR3 protein, CDR3 DNA. A D gene is named only where the DNA matches it firmly. A row's size may be missing; if present it is once, few, many or a size class.

abundance: -; j_gene: TRBJ1-6; v_gene: TRBV6-5; len: 15; d_gene: -; CDR3aa: CASSYGQPYNSPLHF; CDR3nt: TGTGCCAGCAGTTACGGGCAGCCTTATAATTCACCCCTCCACTTT
abundance: few; j_gene: TRBJ1-6; v_gene: TRBV7-6; len: 16; d_gene: TRBD1; CDR3aa: CASSPGQGYYNSPLHF; CDR3nt: TGTGCCAGCAGCCCAGGACAGGGATACTATAATTCACCCCTCCACTTT
abundance: few; j_gene: TRBJ2-1; v_gene: TRBV6-5; len: 14; d_gene: -; CDR3aa: CASSYSWTANEQFF; CDR3nt: TGTGCCAGCAGTTACTCATGGACAGCCAATGAGCAGTTCTTC
abundance: -; j_gene: TRBJ1-5; v_gene: TRBV5-5; len: 14; d_gene: TRBD1; CDR3aa: CASSQRTGSQPQHF; CDR3nt: TGTGCCAGCAGCCAAAGGACAGGGTCTCAGCCCCAGCATTTT
abundance: few; j_gene: TRBJ2-2; v_gene: TRBV20-1; len: 15; d_gene: -; CDR3aa: CSARDHPAPTGELFF; CDR3nt: TGCAGTGCTAGAGATCATCCAGCCCCGACCGGGGAGCTGTTTTTT
abundance: -; j_gene: TRBJ2-7; v_gene: TRBV3-1; len: 13; d_gene: -; CDR3aa: CASSQDSVYEQYF; CDR3nt: TGTGCCAGCAGCCAAGATTCGGTCTACGAGCAGTACTTC
abundance: once; j_gene: TRBJ1-2; v_gene: TRBV20-1; len: 12; d_gene: TRBD1; CDR3aa: CSAATGATGYTF; CDR3nt: TGCAGTGCTGCAACAGGGGCGACCGGCTACACCTTC
abundance: -; j_gene: TRBJ1-1; v_gene: TRBV29-1; len: 12; d_gene: TRBD1; CDR3aa: CSVTGGGTEAFF; CDR3nt: TGCAGCGTGACAGGGGGGGGTACTGAAGCTTTCTTT
abundance: -; j_gene: TRBJ2-7; v_gene: TRBV10-3; len: 13; d_gene: TRBD1; CDR3aa: CAIQWDRSYEQYF; CDR3nt: TGTGCCATCCAGTGGGACAGATCCTACGAGCAGTACTTC
abundance: -; j_gene: TRBJ2-3; v_gene: TRBV7-9; len: 14; d_gene: -; CDR3aa: CASSLGFDTDTQYF; CDR3nt: TGTGCCAGCAGCTTAGGATTTGACACAGATACGCAGTATTTT
abundance: -; j_gene: TRBJ2-1; v_gene: TRBV5-1; len: 15; d_gene: TRBD2; CDR3aa: CASSPGLTSYNEQFF; CDR3nt: TGCGCCAGCAGCCCGGGACTAACAAGCTACAATGAGCAGTTCTTC
abundance: -; j_gene: TRBJ1-5; v_gene: TRBV5-1; len: 14; d_gene: -; CDR3aa: CASSLGPAGQPQHF; CDR3nt: TGCGCCAGCAGCTTGGGCCCCGCAGGCCAGCCCCAGCATTTT
abundance: few; j_gene: TRBJ1-3; v_gene: TRBV20-1; len: 14; d_gene: -; CDR3aa: CSASIRGFGNTIYF; CDR3nt: TGCAGTGCTAGCATCAGGGGTTTTGGAAACACCATATATTTT
abundance: few; j_gene: TRBJ1-1; v_gene: TRBV9; len: 15; d_gene: TRBD1; CDR3aa: CASSVVPTGEAEAFF; CDR3nt: TGTGCCAGCAGCGTAGTTCCCACAGGGGAGGCTGAAGCTTTCTTT
abundance: few; j_gene: TRBJ1-4; v_gene: TRBV5-6; len: 14; d_gene: -; CDR3aa: CASSLVRGGEKLFF; CDR3nt: TGTGCCAGCAGCTTGGTCAGGGGCGGGGAAAAACTGTTTTTT
abundance: -; j_gene: TRBJ2-5; v_gene: TRBV11-2; len: 15; d_gene: -; CDR3aa: CASSLFGALGETQYF; CDR3nt: TGTGCCAGCAGCTTATTTGGGGCCCTGGGGGAGACCCAGTACTTC
abundance: -; j_gene: TRBJ2-1; v_gene: TRBV12-3/TRBV12-4; len: 13; d_gene: -; CDR3aa: CASSLDGNNEQFF; CDR3nt: TGTGCCAGCAGTTTAGATGGGAACAATGAGCAGTTCTTC
abundance: few; j_gene: TRBJ2-5; v_gene: TRBV5-5; len: 14; d_gene: -; CDR3aa: CASSSDMMEETQYF; CDR3nt: TGTGCCAGCAGCTCCGACATGATGGAAGAGACCCAGTACTTC
abundance: -; j_gene: TRBJ1-5; v_gene: TRBV15; len: 14; d_gene: -; CDR3aa: CATEVMRSNQPQHF; CDR3nt: TGTGCCACCGAGGTAATGCGGAGCAATCAGCCCCAGCATTTT
abundance: -; j_gene: TRBJ2-1; v_gene: TRBV9; len: 15; d_gene: -; CDR3aa: CASSGVVSSYNEQFF; CDR3nt: TGTGCCAGCAGCGGTGTGGTGAGCTCCTACAATGAGCAGTTCTTC
abundance: few; j_gene: TRBJ2-1; v_gene: TRBV12-3/TRBV12-4; len: 13; d_gene: TRBD1; CDR3aa: CASSPPRGREQFF; CDR3nt: TGTGCCAGCAGTCCTCCGAGGGGGCGCGAGCAGTTCTTC
abundance: -; j_gene: TRBJ2-7; v_gene: TRBV28; len: 15; d_gene: TRBD1; CDR3aa: CASSIYRDSVNEQYF; CDR3nt: TGTGCCAGCAGTATCTACCGGGACAGTGTGAACGAGCAGTACTTC
abundance: once; j_gene: TRBJ1-2; v_gene: TRBV2; len: 14; d_gene: TRBD1; CDR3aa: CASNSGTGTFGYTF; CDR3nt: TGTGCCAGCAACTCCGGGACAGGGACGTTTGGCTACACCTTC
abundance: once; j_gene: TRBJ2-5; v_gene: TRBV5-1; len: 12; d_gene: -; CDR3aa: CASSTTQETQYF; CDR3nt: TGCGCCAGCAGTACGACCCAAGAGACCCAGTACTTC
abundance: -; j_gene: TRBJ1-1; v_gene: TRBV27; len: 14; d_gene: -; CDR3aa: CASSLASLGTEAFF; CDR3nt: TGTGCCAGCAGTTTAGCGTCTCTAGGGACTGAAGCTTTCTTT
abundance: -; j_gene: TRBJ2-5; v_gene: TRBV5-4; len: 15; d_gene: -; CDR3aa: CASSLEPDRQETQYF; CDR3nt: TGTGCCAGCAGCTTAGAGCCTGACAGACAAGAGACCCAGTACTTC
abundance: -; j_gene: TRBJ1-4; v_gene: TRBV5-8; len: 15; d_gene: TRBD1; CDR3aa: CASSPRQGSNEKLFF; CDR3nt: TGTGCCAGCAGCCCAAGACAGGGTTCTAATGAAAAACTGTTTTTT
abundance: -; j_gene: TRBJ2-1; v_gene: TRBV12-3/TRBV12-4; len: 14; d_gene: TRBD2; CDR3aa: CASSYLGGENEQFF; CDR3nt: TGTGCCAGCAGTTACCTGGGGGGGGAGAATGAGCAGTTCTTC
abundance: -; j_gene: TRBJ2-3; v_gene: TRBV10-3; len: 16; d_gene: -; CDR3aa: CAISDPGRDSTDTQYF; CDR3nt: TGTGCCATCAGTGACCCAGGGCGGGATAGCACAGATACGCAGTATTTT
abundance: -; j_gene: TRBJ2-1; v_gene: TRBV20-1; len: 16; d_gene: -; CDR3aa: CSARRFVGSSYNEQFF; CDR3nt: TGCAGTGCTAGAAGGTTTGTTGGGAGCTCCTACAATGAGCAGTTCTTC
abundance: few; j_gene: TRBJ2-3; v_gene: TRBV29-1; len: 14; d_gene: -; CDR3aa: CSVVFWRHTDTQYF; CDR3nt: TGCAGCGTTGTGTTCTGGCGGCACACAGATACGCAGTATTTT
abundance: -; j_gene: TRBJ2-2; v_gene: TRBV7-8; len: 18; d_gene: TRBD2; CDR3aa: CASSLASSTSGITGELFF; CDR3nt: TGTGCCAGCAGCTTAGCCAGCTCGACTAGCGGTATCACCGGGGAGCTGTTTTTT
abundance: -; j_gene: TRBJ2-7; v_gene: TRBV20-1; len: 15; d_gene: -; CDR3aa: CSARDWGGAGYEQYF; CDR3nt: TGCAGTGCTAGAGATTGGGGGGGCGCAGGCTACGAGCAGTACTTC
abundance: -; j_gene: TRBJ2-7; v_gene: TRBV6-5; len: 15; d_gene: TRBD2; CDR3aa: CASSYQRGGTYEQYF; CDR3nt: TGTGCCAGCAGTTACCAGCGGGGGGGTACCTACGAGCAGTACTTC
abundance: -; j_gene: TRBJ2-5; v_gene: TRBV20-1; len: 15; d_gene: -; CDR3aa: CSARDPEGWSETQYF; CDR3nt: TGCAGTGCTAGAGATCCGGAGGGCTGGAGCGAGACCCAGTACTTC
abundance: few; j_gene: TRBJ2-7; v_gene: TRBV5-6; len: 14; d_gene: -; CDR3aa: CASSWTQGSYEQYF; CDR3nt: TGTGCCAGCAGCTGGACCCAGGGTTCCTACGAGCAGTACTTC
abundance: many; j_gene: TRBJ2-7; v_gene: TRBV29-1; len: 11; d_gene: -; CDR3aa: CSVLGRYEQYF; CDR3nt: TGCAGCGTTTTAGGCCGCTACGAGCAGTACTTC
abundance: -; j_gene: TRBJ2-2; v_gene: TRBV7-2; len: 15; d_gene: -; CDR3aa: CASSLEVRGTGELFF; CDR3nt: TGTGCCAGCAGCTTAGAAGTGCGTGGCACCGGGGAGCTGTTTTTT
abundance: -; j_gene: TRBJ2-1; v_gene: TRBV9; len: 17; d_gene: -; CDR3aa: CASSVATSRGGGNEQFF; CDR3nt: TGTGCCAGCAGCGTAGCTACCTCAAGGGGAGGGGGAAATGAGCAGTTCTTC